Sequencing of this TCR beta chain was carried out in a study of blood T cell repertoires in COVID-19. Study context: The samples span acute and convalescent COVID-19 from the United States, Italy and Spain. In each case, the material was cDNA or gDNA derived from T cells, B-cell-depleted T cells, or PBMCs.

Trimming shortened V by 4 bases and J by 3 bases, and 12 bases separated the two germline ends. CDR1 and CDR2 (germline): MGHRA, YSYEKL. The CDR3 length is 14 residues. Original processing notes: Reference gene primer amplification in the assay estimated nucleated cell counts. The data were produced by immunoSEQ multiplex PCR, yet TCRdb's version contains in-frame clones alone and is incomplete. That table is the source of V, J and clone size, and D and trimming were worked out from the DNA. The table lists tens of thousands of clones, around 74% of them singletons. The receptor comes from a human donor in a cohort sampled during active COVID-19. Sequencing was done on a sample of peripheral blood. The rearrangement uses TRBV4-1 and TRBJ1-2; possible D gene TRBD1, 5 bases. The CDR3 reads CASSPGGTHYGYTF. The CDR3 DNA follows: TGCGCCAGCAGCCCGGGGGGAACACACTATGGCTACACCTTC.